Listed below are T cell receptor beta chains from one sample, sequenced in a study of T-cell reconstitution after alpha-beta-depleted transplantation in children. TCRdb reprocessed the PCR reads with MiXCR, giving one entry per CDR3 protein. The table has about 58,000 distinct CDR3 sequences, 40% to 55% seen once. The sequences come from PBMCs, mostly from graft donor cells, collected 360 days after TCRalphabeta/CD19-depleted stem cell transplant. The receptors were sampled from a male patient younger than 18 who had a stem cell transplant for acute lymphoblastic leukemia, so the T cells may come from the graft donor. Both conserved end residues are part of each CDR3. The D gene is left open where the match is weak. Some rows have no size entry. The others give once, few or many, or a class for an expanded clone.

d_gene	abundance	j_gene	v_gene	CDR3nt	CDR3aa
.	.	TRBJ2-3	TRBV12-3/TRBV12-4	TGTGCCAGCAGTCTTGGGGGGCCGGAGCAGTATTTT	CASSLGGPEQYF
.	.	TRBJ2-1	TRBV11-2	TGTGCCAGCAGGGGGGTAGGCGGTCCGACCAACAATGAGCAGTTCTTC	CASRGVGGPTNNEQFF
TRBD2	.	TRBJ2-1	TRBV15	TGTGCCACCAGCAGAGGAATGACTAGCGGCTACAATGAGCAGTTCTTC	CATSRGMTSGYNEQFF
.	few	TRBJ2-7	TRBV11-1	TGTGCCAGCAGCCGGGACAACTACGAGCAGTACTTC	CASSRDNYEQYF
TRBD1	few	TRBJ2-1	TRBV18	TGTGCCAGCTCACCCTATACAGGGGGGAGCTCCTACAATGAGCAGTTCTTC	CASSPYTGGSSYNEQFF
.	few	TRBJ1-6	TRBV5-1	TGCGCCAGCAGCTTTGAGCCCCTGGGTAATTCACCCCTCCACTTT	CASSFEPLGNSPLHF
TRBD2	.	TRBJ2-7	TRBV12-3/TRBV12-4	TGTGCCAGCAGTTTAAAGCGGGGGGTCTCCTACGAGCAGTACTTC	CASSLKRGVSYEQYF
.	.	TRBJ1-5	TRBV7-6	TGTGCCAGCAGCTCCGACACAGATCAGCCCCAGCATTTT	CASSSDTDQPQHF
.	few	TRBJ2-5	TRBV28	TGTGCCAGCAGTTTGCGATTGGGGGGCCAAGAGACCCAGTACTTC	CASSLRLGGQETQYF
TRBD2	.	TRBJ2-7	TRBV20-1	TGCAGTGCTAGAGATCTGGAGCGGGGGAGCTCCTACGAGCAGTACTTC	CSARDLERGSSYEQYF
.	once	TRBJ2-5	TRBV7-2	TGTGCCAGCAGCTTATCTGCGGGGCAAGAGACCCAGTACTTC	CASSLSAGQETQYF
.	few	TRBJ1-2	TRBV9	TGTGCCAGCAGTCAGGGAAACTCTGGCTACACCTTC	CASSQGNSGYTF
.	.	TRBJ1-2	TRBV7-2	TGTGCCAGCAGCTTAAAGTCGGGGGGGAACTATGGCTACACCTTC	CASSLKSGGNYGYTF
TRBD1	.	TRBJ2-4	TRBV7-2	TGTGCCAGCAGCTTAATAGGGACAGAAAACATTCAGTACTTC	CASSLIGTENIQYF
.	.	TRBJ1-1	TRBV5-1	TGCGCCAGCAGCTTGGTCTTCCGCTCGAACACTGAAGCTTTCTTT	CASSLVFRSNTEAFF
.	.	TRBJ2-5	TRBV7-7	TGTGCCAGCAGCTTAGCACTAGTGGAGACCCAGTACTTC	CASSLALVETQYF
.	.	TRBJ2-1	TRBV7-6	TGTGCCAGCAGCTTCGGACGGGGCAATGAGCAGTTCTTC	CASSFGRGNEQFF
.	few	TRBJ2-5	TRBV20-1	TGCAGTGCTAGAGTTACAGAGACCCAGTACTTC	CSARVTETQYF
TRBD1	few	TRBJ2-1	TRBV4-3	TGCGCCAGCAGCCAAGCTCTGGGACAGAACAATGAGCAGTTCTTC	CASSQALGQNNEQFF
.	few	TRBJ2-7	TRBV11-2	TGTGCCAGCAGCTTTGTATCCTACGAGCAGTACTTC	CASSFVSYEQYF
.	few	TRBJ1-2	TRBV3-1	TGTGCCAGCAGCCAAGATGGTGTCGGACACTATGGCTACACCTTC	CASSQDGVGHYGYTF
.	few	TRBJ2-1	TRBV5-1	TGCGCCAGCAGCTCCTCAGGGACAGAGCAGTTCTTC	CASSSSGTEQFF
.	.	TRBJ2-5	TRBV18	TGTGCCAGCTCTTCCGGTGGGCAAGAGACCCAGTACTTC	CASSSGGQETQYF
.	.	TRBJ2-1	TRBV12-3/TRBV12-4	TGTGCCAGCAGTTTAATCAAGGGTGAGCAGTTCTTC	CASSLIKGEQFF
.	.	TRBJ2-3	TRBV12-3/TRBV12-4	TGTGCCAGCAGTTTCCGGCAAAGCACAGATACGCAGTATTTT	CASSFRQSTDTQYF
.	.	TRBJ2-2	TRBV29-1	TGCAGCGTTGTGTTGGGGGGCAACACCGGGGAGCTGTTTTTT	CSVVLGGNTGELFF
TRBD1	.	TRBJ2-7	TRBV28	TGTGCCAGCAGTGACAGGGGCGCGATCTACGAGCAGTACTTC	CASSDRGAIYEQYF
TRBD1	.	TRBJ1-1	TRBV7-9	TGTGCCAGCAGCTTAGAACTGGGACAGGGGAACACTGAAGCTTTCTTT	CASSLELGQGNTEAFF
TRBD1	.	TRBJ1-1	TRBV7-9	TGTGCCAGCAGCTTACCGGGACAGGGTCCAATTGAAGCTTTCTTT	CASSLPGQGPIEAFF
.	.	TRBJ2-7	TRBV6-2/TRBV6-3	TGTGCCAGCAGTCGCCATCAGGGTACCTACGAGCAGTACTTC	CASSRHQGTYEQYF
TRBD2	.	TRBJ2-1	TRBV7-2	TGTGCCAGCAGCTTAAGGCCTAGCGGCAATGAGCAGTTCTTC	CASSLRPSGNEQFF
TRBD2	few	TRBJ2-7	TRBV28	TGTGCCAGCAGTTTATCCCTCTGGATGAGCGGGAGCACCTACGAGCAGTACTTC	CASSLSLWMSGSTYEQYF
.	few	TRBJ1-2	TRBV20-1	TGCAGTGCTAGAGTGAGGGAAATTGATGGCTACACCTTC	CSARVREIDGYTF
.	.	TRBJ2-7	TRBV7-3	TGTGCCAGCAGCTTAACATCGGTTGGACCGCAGTACTTC	CASSLTSVGPQYF
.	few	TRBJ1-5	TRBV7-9	TGTGCCAGCGCCGGGAGCAATCAGCCCCAGCATTTT	CASAGSNQPQHF
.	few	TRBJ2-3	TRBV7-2	TGTGCCAGCAGCCTCCTACCGGGACAAATCACAGATACGCAGTATTTT	CASSLLPGQITDTQYF
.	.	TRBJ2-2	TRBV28	TGTGCCAGCCGAGTGGGACCCGGGGAGCTGTTTTTT	CASRVGPGELFF
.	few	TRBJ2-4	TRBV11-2	TGTGCCAGCAGCGAGGACTCAAACATTCAGTACTTC	CASSEDSNIQYF
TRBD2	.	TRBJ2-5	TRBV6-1	TGTGCCAGCAGCTCGGGTAGCGGGAGTATGGAGACCCAGTACTTC	CASSSGSGSMETQYF
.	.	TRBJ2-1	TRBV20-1	TGCAGTGCTAGAGACAGGACCGAATACAATGAGCAGTTCTTC	CSARDRTEYNEQFF
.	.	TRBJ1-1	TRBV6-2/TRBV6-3	TGTGCCAGCAGTTACCGCCATGGAGACATGAACACTGAAGCTTTCTTT	CASSYRHGDMNTEAFF
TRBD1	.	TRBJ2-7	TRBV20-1	TGCAGTGCCTCCGGGACAGTCTCCTACGAGCAGTACTTC	CSASGTVSYEQYF
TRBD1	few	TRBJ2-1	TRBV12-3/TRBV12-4	TGTGCCAGCAGTTTGGGCACAGGGGGTAGCTATGAGCAGTTCTTC	CASSLGTGGSYEQFF
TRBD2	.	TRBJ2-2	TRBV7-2	TGTGCCAGCAGCTTATTGGCGGGGGCGAACACCGGGGAGCTGTTTTTT	CASSLLAGANTGELFF
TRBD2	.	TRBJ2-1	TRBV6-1	TGTGCCAGCACCCGCGGACGGCTAGCGGAGTACAATGAGCAGTTCTTC	CASTRGRLAEYNEQFF
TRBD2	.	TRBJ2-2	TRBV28	TGTGCCAGCAGTCCTATAGGACTAGCGGGAGATCATTCCGGGGAGCTGTTTTTT	CASSPIGLAGDHSGELFF
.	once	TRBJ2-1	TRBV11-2	TGTGCCAGCAGCTTAGTTCATGAGCAGTTCTTC	CASSLVHEQFF
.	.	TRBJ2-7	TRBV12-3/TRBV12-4	TGTGCCAGCAGTTTACCGGAGGACATAGAGCAGTACTTC	CASSLPEDIEQYF
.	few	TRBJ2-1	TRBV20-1	TGCAGTGCTAGCCTCGGGACGTTCAATGAGCAGTTCTTC	CSASLGTFNEQFF
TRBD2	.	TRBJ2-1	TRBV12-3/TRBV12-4	TGTGCCAGCAGCCTCGGGGGGTATGAGCAGTTCTTC	CASSLGGYEQFF
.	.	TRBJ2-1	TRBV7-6	TGTGCCAGCAGCTTAACAGAGTTAGTTGGTGGTCTTGAGCAGTTCTTC	CASSLTELVGGLEQFF
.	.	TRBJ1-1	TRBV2	TGTGCCAGCACGAATGTGGGGTTTAGTGAAGCTTTCTTT	CASTNVGFSEAFF
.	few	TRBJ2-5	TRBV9	TGTGCCAGCAGTATCACAGGGTGGGAGACCCAGTACTTC	CASSITGWETQYF
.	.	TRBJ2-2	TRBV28	TGTGCCAGCGTACAGGGTGGCACCGGGGAGCTGTTTTTT	CASVQGGTGELFF
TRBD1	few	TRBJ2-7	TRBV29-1	TGCAGCGTTGCAGGGGGGGGACAGGGCCACTACGAGCAGTACTTC	CSVAGGGQGHYEQYF